The clone carrying this TCR beta chain has a single count. Trimming at V came to 3 bases and at J to 7 bases, leaving 13 bases not matched to a gene. Germline lookup yields CDR1 LNHDA and CDR2 SQIVND (reference sequence). This CDR3 has 17 residues. Here immunoSEQ multiplex PCR was the method, and the copy in TCRdb shows in-frame clones only, minus some. The table lists about 160,000 clones, approximately 80% of them singletons, with approximately 10% in the top ten. The data were obtained in a study of blood T cell repertoires in COVID-19. This chain uses TRBV19 with TRBJ2-1; 9 nucleotides align to TRBD2. Sequenced material: peripheral blood. This receptor was taken from a human donor in a cohort sampled during active COVID-19. In nucleotides, the CDR3 is TGTGCCAGTAGTATCCCCCAGGCGGGAGGGCTGCTTAATGAGCAGTTCTTC. It codes for CASSIPQAGGLLNEQFF.